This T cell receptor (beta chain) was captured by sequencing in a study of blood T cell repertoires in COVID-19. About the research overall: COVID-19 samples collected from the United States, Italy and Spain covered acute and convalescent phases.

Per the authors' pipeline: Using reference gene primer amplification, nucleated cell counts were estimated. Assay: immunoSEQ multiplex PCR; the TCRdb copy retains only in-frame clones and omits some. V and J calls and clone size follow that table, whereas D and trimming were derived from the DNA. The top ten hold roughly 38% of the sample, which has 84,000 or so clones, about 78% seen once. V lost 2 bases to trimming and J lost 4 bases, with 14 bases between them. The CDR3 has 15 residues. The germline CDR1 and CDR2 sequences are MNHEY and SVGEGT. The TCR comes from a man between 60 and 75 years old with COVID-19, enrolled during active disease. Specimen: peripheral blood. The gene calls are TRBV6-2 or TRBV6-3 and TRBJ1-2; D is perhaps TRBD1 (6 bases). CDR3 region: CASSYGGGPSYGYTF. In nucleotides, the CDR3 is TGTGCCAGCAGTTACGGCGGGGGGCCTTCCTATGGCTACACCTTC.